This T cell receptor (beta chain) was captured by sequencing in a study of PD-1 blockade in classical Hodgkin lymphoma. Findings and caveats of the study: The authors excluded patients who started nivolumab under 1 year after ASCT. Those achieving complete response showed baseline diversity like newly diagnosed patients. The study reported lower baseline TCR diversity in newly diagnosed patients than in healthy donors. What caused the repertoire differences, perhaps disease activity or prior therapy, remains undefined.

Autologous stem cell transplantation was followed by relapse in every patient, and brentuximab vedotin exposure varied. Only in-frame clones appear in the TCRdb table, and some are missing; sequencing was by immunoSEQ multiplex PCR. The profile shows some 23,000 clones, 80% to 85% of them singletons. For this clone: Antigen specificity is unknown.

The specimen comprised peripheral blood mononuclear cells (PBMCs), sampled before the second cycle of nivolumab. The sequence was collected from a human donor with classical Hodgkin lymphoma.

This CDR3 reads CASSLGGGQVNTEAFF. In DNA, the CDR3 is TGTGCCAGCAGTCTAGGAGGGGGCCAGGTCAACACTGAAGCTTTCTTT. The chain has TRBV28 and TRBJ1-1; 7 nucleotides line up with TRBD1. Germline assignment: CDR1 MDHEN and CDR2 SYDVKM. The CDR3 runs 16 residues. J was trimmed by 2 bases and V by 5 bases; bases with no gene match: 11. The entire variable domain, with the rest obtained from reference TRBV28 and TRBJ1-1, is as follows: DVKVTQSSRYLVKRTGEKVFLECVQDMDHENMFWYRQDPGLGLRLIYFSYDVKMKEKGDIPEGYSVSREKKERFSLILESASTNQTSMYLCASSLGGGQVNTEAFFGQGTRLTVV.